This T cell receptor (beta chain) was sequenced in a study of cytomegalovirus exposure and HLA in healthy donors. Deletions cut 1 base from V and 0 bases from J, with 10 bases between. Germline CDR1 reads LGHNA; CDR2 reads YNFKEQ. This CDR3 is built from 16 residues. Amplification used 60 Vbeta primers and 13 Jbeta primers. Sequencing was performed with immunoSEQ multiplex PCR; in TCRdb, only in-frame clones are kept and a portion is missing. The sample yields roughly 120,000 clones, approximately 80% seen once. Points on this clone: Its antigen is undetermined.

Study observations and caveats: The study recorded 150 to 200 TCR beta chains that were cytomegalovirus-associated. Of the V segments, some could not be distinguished, including TRBV6-2 and TRBV6-3, and were excluded. A classifier reportedly called cytomegalovirus status with high sensitivity and specificity.

This clonotype was obtained from a human donor in good health. The material sequenced was PBMCs. The V gene is TRBV4-2, the J gene TRBJ2-1; unclear D gene. CDR3 loop: CASSQVSASSYNEQFF. In nucleotides, the CDR3 is TGTGCCAGCAGCCAAGTGTCAGCGAGCTCCTACAATGAGCAGTTCTTC.